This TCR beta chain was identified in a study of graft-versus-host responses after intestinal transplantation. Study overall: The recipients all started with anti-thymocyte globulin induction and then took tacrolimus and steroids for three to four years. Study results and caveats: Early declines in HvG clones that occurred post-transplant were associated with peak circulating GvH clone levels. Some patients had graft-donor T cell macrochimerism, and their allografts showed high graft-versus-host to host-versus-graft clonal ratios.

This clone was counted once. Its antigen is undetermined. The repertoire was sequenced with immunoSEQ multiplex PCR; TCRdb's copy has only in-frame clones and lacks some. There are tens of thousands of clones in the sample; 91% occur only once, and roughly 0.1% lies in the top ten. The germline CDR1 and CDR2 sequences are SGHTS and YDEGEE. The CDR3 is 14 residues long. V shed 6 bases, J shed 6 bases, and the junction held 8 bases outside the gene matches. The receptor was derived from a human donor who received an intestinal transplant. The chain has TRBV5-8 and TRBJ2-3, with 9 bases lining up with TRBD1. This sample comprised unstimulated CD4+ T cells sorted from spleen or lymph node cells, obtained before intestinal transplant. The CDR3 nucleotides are TGTGCCAGCAACTCCGGGACAGGGTTCGATACGCAGTATTTT. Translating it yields CASNSGTGFDTQYF.